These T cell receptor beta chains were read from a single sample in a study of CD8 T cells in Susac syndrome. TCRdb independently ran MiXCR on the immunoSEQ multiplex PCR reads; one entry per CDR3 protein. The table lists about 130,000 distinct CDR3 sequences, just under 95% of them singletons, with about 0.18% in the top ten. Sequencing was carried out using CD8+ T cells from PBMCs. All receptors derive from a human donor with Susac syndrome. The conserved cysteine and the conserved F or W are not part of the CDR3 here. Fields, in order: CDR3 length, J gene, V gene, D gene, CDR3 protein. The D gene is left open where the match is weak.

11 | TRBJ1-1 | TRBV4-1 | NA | ASSQEDVSEAF
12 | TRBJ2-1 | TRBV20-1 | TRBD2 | SARTSDSYNEQF
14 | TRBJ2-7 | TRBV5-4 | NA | ASSLDFRLSGYEQY
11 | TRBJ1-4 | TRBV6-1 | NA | ASSRAGDEKLF
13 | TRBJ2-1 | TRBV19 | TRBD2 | ASSLAGGEADEQF
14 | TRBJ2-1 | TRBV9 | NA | ASSGPSGGSSNEQF
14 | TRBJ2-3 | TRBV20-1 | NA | SARGMNRDGTDTQY
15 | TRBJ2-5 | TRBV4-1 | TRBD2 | ASSHTVASGFQETQY
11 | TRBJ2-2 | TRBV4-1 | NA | ASSPREGGELF
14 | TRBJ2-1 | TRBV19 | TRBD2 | ASSISRTSSYNEQF
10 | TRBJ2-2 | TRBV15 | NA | ATSSPAGELF
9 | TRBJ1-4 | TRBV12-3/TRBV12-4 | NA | ASTENEKLF
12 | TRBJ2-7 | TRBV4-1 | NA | ASSQAGDPYEQY
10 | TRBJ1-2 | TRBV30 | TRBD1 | AWTGGGYGYT
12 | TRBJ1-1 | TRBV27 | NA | ASALGLSNTEAF
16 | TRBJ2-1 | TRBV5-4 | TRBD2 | ASSFRVPRETPPNEQF
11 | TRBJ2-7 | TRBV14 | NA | ASSHQVIYEQY
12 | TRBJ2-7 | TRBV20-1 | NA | SASHKGSSYEQY
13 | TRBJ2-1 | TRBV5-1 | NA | ASSLYDRTHDEQF
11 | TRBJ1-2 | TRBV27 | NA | ASRLQGTNGYT
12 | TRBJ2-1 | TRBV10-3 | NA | AISVAAPYNEQF
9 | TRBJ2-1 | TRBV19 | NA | ASSIGGEQF
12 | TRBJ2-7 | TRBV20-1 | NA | SALREYRELEQY
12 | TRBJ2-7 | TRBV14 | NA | ASSTSGVYYEQY
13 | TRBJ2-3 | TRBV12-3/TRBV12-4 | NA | ATGSAGPPTDTQY
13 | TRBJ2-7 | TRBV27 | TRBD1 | ASSPGTGVSYEQY
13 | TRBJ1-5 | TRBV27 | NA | ASSLNQGNNQPQH
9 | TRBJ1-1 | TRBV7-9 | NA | ASSLEGLAF
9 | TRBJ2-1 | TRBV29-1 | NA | SGTSVHEQF
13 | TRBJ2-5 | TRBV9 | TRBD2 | ASSVVGGLQETQY